These 3 T cell receptor beta chains were sequenced from one sample in a study of T cells after posttransplantation cyclophosphamide (dated by TCRdb to the mid-2010s). A control cohort of 11 patients who had been given myeloablative marrow transplants with methotrexate plus a calcineurin inhibitor was sampled 1 year after transplant. The library was obtained by the immunoSEQ multiplex PCR assay. Held by TCRdb, this immuneACCESS table contains in-frame sequences only and omits some clones. Under half of the omission traces to an unresolved V gene where checked; the cause of the rest is unknown. The sample table shows about 21,000 clones, and 80% to 90% are seen once. More than 2% of the sample is held by the ten biggest clonotypes. Material: PBMCs, obtained about 360 days after allogeneic stem cell transplant with calcineurin inhibitor and methotrexate. The receptor set was obtained from a female patient in her 30s who received an allogeneic stem cell transplant from an unrelated donor, was CMV-positive, and had acute and chronic GVHD. Once a transplant has taken place, some T cells may be donor derived.

The chain has TRBV11-2 and TRBJ2-6; D remains ambiguous. The CDR3 is 16 amino acids. CDR1 SGHAT and CDR2 FQNNGV come from the germline V gene. With 3 bases removed from V and 4 bases from J, the gap between germline ends came to 13 bases. The chain's CDR3 is CASSFSWANGANVLTF. The CDR3 nucleotides are TGTGCCAGCAGCTTTTCTTGGGCCAACGGGGCCAACGTCCTGACTTTC.

V and J are TRBV19 and TRBJ1-1; D not certain. CDR1 is LNHDA, CDR2 SQIVND, per germline (reference sequence). The length of the CDR3 is 13 residues. Trimming stripped 4 bases from V and 0 bases from J, with 6 bases between. The CDR3, as DNA: TGTGCCAGTAGTAGGTACATGAACACTGAAGCTTTCTTT. It encodes CASSRYMNTEAFF.

This chain joins TRBV7-2 and TRBJ2-3; D gene ambiguous. Germline-derived CDR1 and CDR2 are SGHTA and FQGNSA. There are 12 residues in the CDR3. Trimming shortened V by 4 bases and J by 8 bases, and 10 bases separated the two germline ends. The CDR3 region is CASSSSPGTQYF. The CDR3, as DNA: TGTGCCAGCAGCTCATCGCCCGGTACGCAGTATTTT.